These T cell receptor beta chains were read from a single sample in a study of blood T cell repertoires in COVID-19. The table came from immunoSEQ multiplex PCR; TCRdb's copy has only in-frame clones and leaves some out. The repertoire includes tens of thousands of clones, 85% to 90% of them detected once, and about an eighth sits in the top ten. The sample was peripheral blood. Receptors originate from a man aged 65 to 79 with acute or convalescent COVID-19. Each CDR3 is given with its conserved first and last residue. Fields, in order: V gene, clone size, D gene, J gene, CDR3 DNA, CDR3 protein. A D gene is named only where the DNA matches it firmly. Size is stated for part of the rows, as once, few or many counts, or as a class when the clone is expanded.

TRBV6-2/TRBV6-3	.	TRBD2	TRBJ2-1	TGTGCCAGCAGTAAACTAGCGGGCCGTGAGCAGTTCTTC	CASSKLAGREQFF
TRBV6-5	.	.	TRBJ1-2	TGTGCCAGCACCGACCCACAGTATGGCTACACCTTC	CASTDPQYGYTF
TRBV19	.	TRBD2	TRBJ2-2	TGTGCCAGTAGTATTGAACTAGCGGGAGGGCCAGTCGGGGAGCTGTTTTTT	CASSIELAGGPVGELFF
TRBV7-2	.	TRBD2	TRBJ2-5	TGTGCCAGCAGACCGGGACTAGGGGAGACCCAGTACTTC	CASRPGLGETQYF
TRBV6-2/TRBV6-3	.	.	TRBJ2-1	TGTGCCAGCAGTTTCCCCAGGGGTCTGTACAATGAGCAGTTCTTC	CASSFPRGLYNEQFF
TRBV5-4	.	TRBD1	TRBJ1-1	TGTGCCAGCAGCGCGGACAGGGGGCACACTGAAGCTTTCTTT	CASSADRGHTEAFF
TRBV28	.	.	TRBJ1-1	TGTGCCAGCAGCCCCCCCAGGGTTTATACTGAAGCTTTCTTT	CASSPPRVYTEAFF
TRBV28	.	TRBD1	TRBJ2-5	TGTGCCAGCAGTTGGGGGACAGGGGCCCAAGAGACCCAGTACTTC	CASSWGTGAQETQYF
TRBV6-2/TRBV6-3	.	.	TRBJ1-1	TGTGCCAGCAGTTACCCGGAGGGACGTACTGAAGCTTTCTTT	CASSYPEGRTEAFF
TRBV7-2	.	TRBD1	TRBJ1-2	TGTGCCAGCAGTCCGAATTTCGGGACAGGGGACCACTATGGCTACACCTTC	CASSPNFGTGDHYGYTF
TRBV5-6	once	TRBD2	TRBJ2-3	TGTGCCAGCAGCTTGGTAACGGCGGGAGGTCTAACGCAGTATTTT	CASSLVTAGGLTQYF
TRBV18	.	TRBD1	TRBJ2-7	TGTGCCAGCTCACAGGACAGGCTCTACGAGCAGTACTTC	CASSQDRLYEQYF
TRBV18	once	.	TRBJ2-5	TGTGCCAGCTCACTCCTAGAACAAGAGACCCAGTACTTC	CASSLLEQETQYF
TRBV3-1/TRBV3-2	.	.	TRBJ2-3	TGTGCCAGCAGCCCTGGGACTTGGACGCAGTATTTT	CASSPGTWTQYF
TRBV9	.	TRBD1	TRBJ1-2	TGTGCCAGCAGCCCCGGGACAGGGGGGTCCTATGGCTACACCTTC	CASSPGTGGSYGYTF
TRBV12-3/TRBV12-4	.	.	TRBJ1-5	TGTGCCAGCAGTTTCGCGGTAAATCAGCCCCAGCATTTT	CASSFAVNQPQHF
TRBV3-1/TRBV3-2	few	.	TRBJ2-7	TGTGCCAGCAACTTACAGGGTAGCTCCTACGAGCAGTACTTC	CASNLQGSSYEQYF
TRBV10-1	.	.	TRBJ1-3	TGCGCCAACGGACAGCTCTCTGGAAACACCATATATTTT	CANGQLSGNTIYF
TRBV14	.	.	TRBJ1-2	TGTGCCAGCAGCCAGGGGCGGAACTATGGCTACACCTTC	CASSQGRNYGYTF
TRBV19	once	.	TRBJ2-1	TGTGCCAGTAGTTCCGATGCGGGAGAGCAGTTCTTC	CASSSDAGEQFF
TRBV4-1	.	.	TRBJ1-1	TGCGCCAGCAGCAAGGGCCCGGGAGGGGGGAACACTGAAGCTTTCTTT	CASSKGPGGGNTEAFF
TRBV21-1	.	.	TRBJ1-2	TGTGCCAGCAACCAGGGCTTTTATAACTATGGCTACACCTTC	CASNQGFYNYGYTF
TRBV27	medium-sized	TRBD2	TRBJ2-3	TGTGCCAGCAGTCAGCGGGAGGGCCGGGATACGCAGTATTTT	CASSQREGRDTQYF
TRBV5-1	.	.	TRBJ2-1	TGCGCCAGCAGCGCCCGACCGAGGAGTAAGCAGTTCTTC	CASSARPRSKQFF
TRBV11-2	.	TRBD2	TRBJ2-3	TGTGCCAGCAGCTTTCGGGTGTCTAGCGGGGCCGCTAGCACAGATACGCAGTATTTT	CASSFRVSSGAASTDTQYF
TRBV9	.	.	TRBJ1-2	TGTGCCAGCAGCGTAGAAGTGGGCGACGGCTATGGCTACACCTTC	CASSVEVGDGYGYTF
TRBV5-6	.	.	TRBJ1-1	TGTGCCAGCAGCTCTATTAGGGGGACAACTGAAGCTTTCTTT	CASSSIRGTTEAFF
TRBV18	.	TRBD1	TRBJ1-2	TGTGCCAGCTCACCACCGACAGGGCGCGGCTACACCTTC	CASSPPTGRGYTF
TRBV19	.	TRBD1	TRBJ1-1	TGTGCCAGTAGTCTGGGACAGGGAAACACTGAAGCTTTCTTT	CASSLGQGNTEAFF
TRBV5-4	.	TRBD1	TRBJ2-2	TGTGCCAGCAGCGGCCGGGACAGGAACACCGGGGAGCTGTTTTTT	CASSGRDRNTGELFF
TRBV6-5	.	TRBD1	TRBJ2-7	TGTGCCAGCAGAGGGACAGTAGGCTCCTACGAGCAGTACTTC	CASRGTVGSYEQYF
TRBV28	.	.	TRBJ1-1	TGTGCCGTACTGGGGAGTGGGGCTTTCTTT	CAVLGSGAFF
TRBV19	.	.	TRBJ2-7	TGTGCCAGTAGTATGCGGGGCTCCTACGAGCAGTACTTC	CASSMRGSYEQYF
TRBV12-3/TRBV12-4	few	.	TRBJ2-3	TGTGCCAGCACCAAGAGTGATACGCAGTATTTT	CASTKSDTQYF
TRBV28	.	.	TRBJ2-7	TGTGCCAGCAGTTTGGGGGGTATCAACGAGCAGTACTTC	CASSLGGINEQYF
TRBV5-1	.	TRBD1	TRBJ1-1	TGCGCCAGCAGCGAGGGGGCTGGGGACACTGAAGCTTTCTTT	CASSEGAGDTEAFF
TRBV7-9	.	TRBD2	TRBJ2-3	TGTGCCAGCAGCCTAATGGGACTAGCGGGAGCCGATACGCAGTATTTT	CASSLMGLAGADTQYF
TRBV6-5	.	TRBD2	TRBJ2-5	TGTGCCAGCAGTTACTCCGGGGGGGGAGAGACCCAGTACTTC	CASSYSGGGETQYF
TRBV27	few	TRBD1	TRBJ1-6	TGTGCCAGCAGCCGGACAGGCGCGAGGTCACCCCTCCACTTT	CASSRTGARSPLHF
TRBV12-3/TRBV12-4	.	TRBD1	TRBJ1-5	TGTGCCAGCAGCCCGGGGACAGGCCCCCAGCATTTT	CASSPGTGPQHF
TRBV5-1	.	.	TRBJ2-6	TGCGCCAGCCAGGGCTCTGGGGCCAACGTCCTGACTTTC	CASQGSGANVLTF
TRBV5-1	once	TRBD2	TRBJ2-1	TGCGCCAGCACGGAGTTAGCGGGAGGCTCCTACAATGAGCAGTTCTTC	CASTELAGGSYNEQFF
TRBV11-2	.	.	TRBJ1-1	TGTGCCAGCAGCTCGTACACTGAAGCTTTCTTT	CASSSYTEAFF
TRBV28	.	.	TRBJ2-7	TGTGCCAGCAGTTTAGGTTGGGGGGGGCCGAACTCCTACGAGCAGTACTTC	CASSLGWGGPNSYEQYF
TRBV5-6	.	.	TRBJ2-7	TGTGCCAGCAGCCTGGGGGCATTCGACGAGCAGTACTTC	CASSLGAFDEQYF
TRBV19	.	.	TRBJ1-2	TGTGCCAGTGGGAGTACACGGGACTATGGCTACACCTTC	CASGSTRDYGYTF
TRBV3-1/TRBV3-2	.	.	TRBJ1-3	TGTGCCAGCAGCCAGGACACGGTATTTGGAAACACCATATATTTT	CASSQDTVFGNTIYF
TRBV7-8	.	TRBD1	TRBJ1-2	TGTGCCAGCACCTCCAGAGGGGGCAGGGAGGGCTACACCTTC	CASTSRGGREGYTF
TRBV5-1	.	TRBD2	TRBJ2-5	TGCGCCAGCAGCTTGGCAGGCGCGGGAGGGGAGACCCAGTACTTC	CASSLAGAGGETQYF
TRBV5-1	.	.	TRBJ1-1	TGCGCCAGCAGCTTCCCGACAGTGGGGTATAACACTGAAGCTTTCTTT	CASSFPTVGYNTEAFF
TRBV6-6	.	.	TRBJ2-6	TGTGCCAGCACCCCACAGGGTGCTGGGGCCAACGTCCTGACTTTC	CASTPQGAGANVLTF
TRBV28	.	.	TRBJ1-2	TGTGCCAGCAGGCGGGACTATGGCTACACCTTC	CASRRDYGYTF
TRBV7-2	.	TRBD1	TRBJ1-1	TGTGCCAGCAGCTCGACGGGACAGGGGATCGCTGAAGCTTTCTTT	CASSSTGQGIAEAFF
TRBV4-1	.	TRBD1	TRBJ1-1	TGCGCCAGCAGCCAAGGGGGACAGGGGACCTGGGGAGCTTTCTTT	CASSQGGQGTWGAFF
TRBV28	.	TRBD2	TRBJ2-1	TGTGCCAGCAGGAAACTAGCGGGAGACTACAATGAGCAGTTCTTC	CASRKLAGDYNEQFF
TRBV7-2	once	TRBD1	TRBJ2-2	TGTGCCAGCAGCTTAGGCGACAGGGACACCGGGGAGCTGTTTTTT	CASSLGDRDTGELFF
TRBV7-2	.	TRBD2	TRBJ2-7	TGTGCCAGCAGCGCGACGACTAGCGGAACTATCTACGAGCAGTACTTC	CASSATTSGTIYEQYF
TRBV27	.	.	TRBJ1-2	TGTGCCAGCAGAGAAGGGCGGACATATGGCTACACCTTC	CASREGRTYGYTF
TRBV19	.	.	TRBJ1-1	TGTGCCAGTACCCGGGAGGGCCGCGGCACTGAAGCTTTCTTT	CASTREGRGTEAFF